These T cell receptor beta chains were read from a single sample in a study of glioma-infiltrating T cells after dendritic cell vaccination. Profiling relied on immunoSEQ multiplex PCR, and the TCRdb table lists in-frame clones only, not all of them. The sample holds 85,000 to 100,000 clones; 80% are singletons and the top ten take around 5.4%. The sequencing here drew on blood, taken after dendritic cell vaccination. These receptors originate from a human donor with glioblastoma. CDR3s include the opening cysteine and the closing phenylalanine or tryptophan. A D gene is named only where the DNA matches it firmly. Size is omitted from some rows. Given values are once, few, many or a class for expanded clones.

J gene | clone size | V gene | D gene | CDR3 protein | CDR3 DNA
TRBJ2-1 | - | TRBV2 | - | CAKRGRANNEQFF | TGTGCTAAAAGGGGGAGGGCCAACAATGAGCAGTTCTTC
TRBJ2-3 | - | TRBV9 | - | CASSALEVRTDTQYF | TGTGCCAGCAGTGCCCTGGAGGTTCGCACAGATACGCAGTATTTT
TRBJ2-7 | - | TRBV5-1 | - | CASSFASSYEQYF | TGCGCCAGCAGCTTCGCTAGTTCCTACGAGCAGTACTTC
TRBJ1-2 | - | TRBV6-6 | - | CASRKYDSDYGYTF | TGTGCCAGCAGAAAATACGACAGTGACTATGGCTACACCTTC
TRBJ1-4 | few | TRBV7-9 | - | CASSFIRAGEKLFF | TGTGCCAGCAGCTTTATCAGGGCTGGTGAAAAACTGTTTTTT
TRBJ2-7 | - | TRBV7-8 | TRBD2 | CASSPRLAAYEQYF | TGTGCCAGCAGCCCCAGACTAGCGGCCTACGAGCAGTACTTC
TRBJ2-7 | few | TRBV2 | TRBD1 | CASSAGTGGEQYF | TGTGCCAGCAGCGCCGGGACAGGGGGTGAGCAGTACTTC
TRBJ1-2 | - | TRBV4-2 | - | CASSPSGYGYTF | TGTGCCAGCAGCCCGTCGGGCTATGGCTACACCTTC
TRBJ2-1 | - | TRBV5-1 | TRBD1 | CASSLLGQPSEKQFF | TGCGCCAGCAGCCTCCTGGGACAGCCCTCGGAAAAGCAGTTCTTC
TRBJ2-1 | - | TRBV27 | TRBD1 | CASTRQGLVYNEQFF | TGTGCCAGCACCCGACAGGGTTTGGTCTACAATGAGCAGTTCTTC
TRBJ1-1 | - | TRBV10-3 | TRBD1 | CAISGTGGLGWTEAFF | TGTGCCATCAGTGGGACAGGGGGTTTGGGATGGACTGAAGCTTTCTTT
TRBJ1-2 | - | TRBV6-6 | - | CASSSERHNTF | TGTGCCAGCAGTTCGGAGCGGCATAACACCTTC
TRBJ1-1 | - | TRBV28 | - | CASRVRDTEAFF | TGTGCCAGCAGAGTACGAGACACTGAAGCTTTCTTT
TRBJ1-4 | - | TRBV18 | - | CASSSRDIAGDEKLFF | TGTGCCAGCTCATCCCGGGACATAGCGGGGGATGAAAAACTGTTTTTT
TRBJ1-2 | - | TRBV7-2 | - | CASSFSGEGYGYTF | TGTGCCAGCAGCTTTTCAGGGGAGGGCTATGGCTACACCTTC
TRBJ1-4 | - | TRBV28 | - | CASSLGARTNEKLFF | TGTGCCAGCAGTTTGGGCGCACGGACTAATGAAAAACTGTTTTTT
TRBJ2-3 | - | TRBV5-1 | - | CASSWAGLATDTQYF | TGCGCCAGCAGCTGGGCCGGTCTCGCGACAGATACGCAGTATTTT
TRBJ2-2 | once | TRBV7-9 | TRBD1 | CASSLAGTGRNGELFF | TGTGCCAGCAGCTTAGCGGGGACAGGGCGTAACGGGGAGCTGTTTTTT
TRBJ1-1 | - | TRBV11-2 | TRBD1 | CASSQFRTGGNTEAFF | TGTGCCAGCAGTCAATTCAGGACAGGGGGTAACACTGAAGCTTTCTTT
TRBJ2-5 | - | TRBV5-1 | TRBD1 | CASGQTGKETQYF | TGCGCCAGCGGCCAGACAGGGAAAGAGACCCAGTACTTC
TRBJ2-3 | - | TRBV6-5 | - | CASSPGGPDTQYF | TGTGCCAGCAGTCCCGGTGGGCCAGATACGCAGTATTTT
TRBJ1-5 | few | TRBV2 | - | CASQGTGYNQPQHF | TGTGCCAGCCAGGGGACGGGTTACAATCAGCCCCAGCATTTT
TRBJ1-4 | - | TRBV19 | - | CASSTADRGEKLFF | TGTGCCAGTAGTACGGCAGATCGGGGGGAAAAACTGTTTTTT
TRBJ1-2 | once | TRBV19 | TRBD1 | CASSHPGQGFYGYTF | TGTGCCAGTAGCCACCCGGGACAGGGATTCTATGGCTACACCTTC
TRBJ2-2 | - | TRBV30 | TRBD1 | CAWRGQANTGELFF | TGTGCCTGGAGGGGACAGGCGAACACCGGGGAGCTGTTTTTT
TRBJ2-3 | - | TRBV5-1 | TRBD2 | CASSLLWVPAGDPAGGYF | TGCGCCAGCAGCTTGTTGTGGGTACCGGCGGGGGACCCCGCTGGTGGGTATTTT
TRBJ2-2 | - | TRBV6-1 | TRBD2 | CASSDISGTNTGELFF | TGTGCCAGCAGTGATATCAGCGGGACTAACACCGGGGAGCTGTTTTTT
TRBJ2-1 | - | TRBV6-1 | - | CASSANDWGDNEQFF | TGTGCCAGCAGTGCGAACGATTGGGGAGACAATGAGCAGTTCTTC